This record concerns one T cell receptor (beta chain) sequence. In its sample, this clone comes out as medium-sized (0.01 to 0.1%). Which antigen it targets is not known. Per-base quality was not reported, and no clone a single base away is much larger than it. This specimen belongs to a study of T cells in localized non-small cell lung cancer (dated by TCRdb to the early 2020s). Background on the whole study: The study analyzed T cell repertoires of approximately 240 early-stage NSCLC patients, comparing tumors and uninvolved tumor-adjacent lungs. Of the NSCLC patients, roughly 130 were male and roughly 100 were female, and the mean age was around 70 years. The cohort was made up of about 240 treatment-naive NSCLC patients whose localized lung tumors had been resected. What the study reported, not specific to this receptor: A median of 57 of the top 100 tumor clones turned up in the paired uninvolved adjacent lung, and 25 to 30 of those clones also ranked among the top 100 of that same adjacent lung. Because multi-region tumor sequencing was not done, intratumor heterogeneity could not be ruled out. Because of the exploratory design, TCR variables were selected using unadjusted p-values without false-discovery rate correction. Uninvolved tumor-adjacent lung showed the highest T cell clonality, higher than tumor, which suggests more focused antigenic responses in the uninvolved tumor-adjacent lung. Higher blood T cell density associated with longer overall survival, while higher adjacent-lung clonality associated with shorter survival.

V has 4 bases trimmed and J has 2 bases trimmed; junction bases matching no gene number 4. The germline V gene specifies SGHNT as CDR1 and YENEEA as CDR2. The CDR3 numbers 15 residues from cysteine through phenylalanine. The CDR3 DNA has 45 bases and is translated from base 1. At diagnosis, tumor, uninvolved tumor-adjacent lung and peripheral blood were collected and then preserved as a mix of FFPE and fresh-frozen material. The immunoSEQ Assay was used to sequence TCR beta CDR3 regions from DNA. The authors processed their data as follows. T cell density was computed as TCR beta template counts normalized to usable DNA estimated by amplifying housekeeping genes. Richness was estimated with the preseqR package, extrapolating to 400,000 templates for PBMC samples and 120,000 templates for tissue samples. Clonality was defined by subtracting Pielou's evenness from one. Differential abundance testing on productive amino-acid clonotypes, with a minimum total count of 5 and an alpha of 0.1, was used to identify tissue-enriched TCRs. The Jaccard Index and the Morisita Overlap Index were used to measure how much the repertoires overlapped between compartments. GLIPH clustered TCR beta CDR3s with public tetramer-defined viral CDR3s; viral motifs required at least three viral sequences plus V-gene enrichment. TCRdb re-hosts the immuneACCESS table, in-frame sequences only. Its copies lack some clones; in the studies checked, an unresolved V gene accounts for under half of them, and the cause for the rest is not known. V, J and clone size derive from that table, while D and trimming were established from the DNA sequence. The sample profile shows 2,000 to 2,500 clones; 20% to 25% of them were found once. The leading ten clones occupy about 14% of the sample.

The material sequenced was lung tumor tissue, taken before any cancer treatment. The chain couples TRBV11-3 to TRBJ1-1, with 10 central nucleotides matching TRBD1. The receptor comes from a woman between 35 and 75 years old with stage II squamous cell lung carcinoma. The CDR3 has the sequence CASSSGQGINTEAFF. Read as DNA, the sequence is TGTGCCAGCAGCTCGGGACAGGGGATAAACACTGAAGCTTTCTTT.